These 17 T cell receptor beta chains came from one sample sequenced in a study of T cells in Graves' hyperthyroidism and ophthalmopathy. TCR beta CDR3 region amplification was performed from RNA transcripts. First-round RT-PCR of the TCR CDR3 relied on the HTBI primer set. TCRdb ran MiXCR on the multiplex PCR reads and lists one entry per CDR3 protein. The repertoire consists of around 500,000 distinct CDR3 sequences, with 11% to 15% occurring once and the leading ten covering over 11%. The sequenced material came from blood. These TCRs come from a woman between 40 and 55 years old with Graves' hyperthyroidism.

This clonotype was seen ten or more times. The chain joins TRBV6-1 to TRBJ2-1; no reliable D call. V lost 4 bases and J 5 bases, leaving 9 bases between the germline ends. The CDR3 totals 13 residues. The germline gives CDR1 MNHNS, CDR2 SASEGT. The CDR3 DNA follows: TGTGCCAGCAGTGGGCCCAGGAACAATGAGCAGTTCTTC. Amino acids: CASSGPRNNEQFF.

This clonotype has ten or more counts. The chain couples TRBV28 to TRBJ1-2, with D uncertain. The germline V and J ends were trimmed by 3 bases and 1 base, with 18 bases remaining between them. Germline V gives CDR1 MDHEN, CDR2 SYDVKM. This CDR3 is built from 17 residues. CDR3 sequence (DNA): TGTGCCAGCAGTTTTTCCGCCGTCGCGTCACTTAACTATGGCTACACCTTC. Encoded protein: CASSFSAVASLNYGYTF.

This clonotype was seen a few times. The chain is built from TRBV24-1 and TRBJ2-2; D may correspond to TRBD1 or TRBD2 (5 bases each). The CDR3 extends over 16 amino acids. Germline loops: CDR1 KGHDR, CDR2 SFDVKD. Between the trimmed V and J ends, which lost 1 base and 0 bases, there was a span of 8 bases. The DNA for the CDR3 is TGTGCCACCAGTGATTTTGGGGGAACGAACACCGGGGAGCTGTTTTTT. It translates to CATSDFGGTNTGELFF.

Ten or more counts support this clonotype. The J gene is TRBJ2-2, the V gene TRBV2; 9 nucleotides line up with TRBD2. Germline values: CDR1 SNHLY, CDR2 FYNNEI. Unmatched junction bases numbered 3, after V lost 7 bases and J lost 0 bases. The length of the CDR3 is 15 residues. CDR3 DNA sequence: TGTGCCAGCAAAAGACTAGCGGCGAACACCGGGGAGCTGTTTTTT. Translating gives CASKRLAANTGELFF.

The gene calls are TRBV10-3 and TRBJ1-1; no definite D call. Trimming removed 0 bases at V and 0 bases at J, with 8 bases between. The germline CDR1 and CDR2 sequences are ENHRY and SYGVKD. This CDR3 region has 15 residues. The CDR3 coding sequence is TGTGCCATCAGTGAGTCATGGGTTTTGAACACTGAAGCTTTCTTT. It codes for CAISESWVLNTEAFF.

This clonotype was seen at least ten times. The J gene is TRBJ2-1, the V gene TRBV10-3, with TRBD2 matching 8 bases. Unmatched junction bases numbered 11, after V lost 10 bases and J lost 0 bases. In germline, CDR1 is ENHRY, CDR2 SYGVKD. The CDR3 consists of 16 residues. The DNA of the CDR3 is TGTGCCACTGGGGCGGGAGGAACAAGCTCCTACAATGAGCAGTTCTTC. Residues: CATGAGGTSSYNEQFF.

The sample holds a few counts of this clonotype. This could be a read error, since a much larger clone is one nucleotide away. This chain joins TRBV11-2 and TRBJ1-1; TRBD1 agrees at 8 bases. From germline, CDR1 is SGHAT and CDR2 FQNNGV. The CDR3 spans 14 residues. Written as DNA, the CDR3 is TGTGCCAGCAGCTCAACAGGGGGTGGGACTGGAGCTTTCTTT. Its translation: CASSSTGGGTGAFF.

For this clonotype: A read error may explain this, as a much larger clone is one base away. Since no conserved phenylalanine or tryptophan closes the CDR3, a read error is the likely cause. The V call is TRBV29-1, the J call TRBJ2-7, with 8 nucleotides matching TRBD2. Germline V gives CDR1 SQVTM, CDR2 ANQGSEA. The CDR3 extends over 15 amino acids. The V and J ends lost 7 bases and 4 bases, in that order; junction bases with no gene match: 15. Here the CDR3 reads CSARTSGIYQYEQYL. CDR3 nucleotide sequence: TGCAGCGCCCGTACTAGCGGAATTTATCAATACGAGCAGTACCTC.

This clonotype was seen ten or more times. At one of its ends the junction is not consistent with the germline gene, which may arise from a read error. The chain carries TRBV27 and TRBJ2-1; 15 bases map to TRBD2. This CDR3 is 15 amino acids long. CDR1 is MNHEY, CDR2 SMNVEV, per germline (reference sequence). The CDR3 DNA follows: TGCGCCAGCAGCCCTGGGACTAGCGGGAGGAATGAGCAGTTCTTC. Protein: CASSPGTSGRNEQFF.

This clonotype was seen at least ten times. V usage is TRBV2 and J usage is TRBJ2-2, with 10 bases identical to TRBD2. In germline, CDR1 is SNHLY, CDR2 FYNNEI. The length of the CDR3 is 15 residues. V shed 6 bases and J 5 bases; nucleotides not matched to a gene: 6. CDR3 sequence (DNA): TGTGCCAGCAGGCGCCTTAGCGGGAGGACCGGGGAGCTGTTTTTT. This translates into CASRRLSGRTGELFF. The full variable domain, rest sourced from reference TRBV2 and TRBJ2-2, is EPEVTQTPSHQVTQMGQEVILRCVPISNHLYFYWYRQILGQKVEFLVSFYNNEISEKSEIFDDQFSVERPDGSNFTLKIRSTKLEDSAMYFCASRRLSGRTGELFFGEGSRLTVL.

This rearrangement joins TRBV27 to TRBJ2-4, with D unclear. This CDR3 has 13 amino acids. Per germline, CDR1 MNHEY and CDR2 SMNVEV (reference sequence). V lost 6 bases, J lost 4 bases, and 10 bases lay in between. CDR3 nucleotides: TGTGCCAGCAGGGGGATGGGGAAAAACATTCAGTACTTC. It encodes CASRGMGKNIQYF.

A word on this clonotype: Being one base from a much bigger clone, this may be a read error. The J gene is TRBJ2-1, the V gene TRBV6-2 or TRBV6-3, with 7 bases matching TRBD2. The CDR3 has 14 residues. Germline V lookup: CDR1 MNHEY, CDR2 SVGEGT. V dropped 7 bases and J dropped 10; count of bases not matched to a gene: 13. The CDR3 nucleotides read TGTGCCAGCACCCCTCCGGGGGGAATGAGGGAGCAGTTCTTC. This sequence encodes CASTPPGGMREQFF.

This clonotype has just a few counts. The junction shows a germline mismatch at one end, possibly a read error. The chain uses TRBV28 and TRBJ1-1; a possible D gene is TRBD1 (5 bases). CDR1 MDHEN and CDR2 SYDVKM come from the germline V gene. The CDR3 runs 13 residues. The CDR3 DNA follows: TGTGCCGGCAGTAGGTTGGGGGACACTGAAGCTTTCTTT. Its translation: CAGSRLGDTEAFF.

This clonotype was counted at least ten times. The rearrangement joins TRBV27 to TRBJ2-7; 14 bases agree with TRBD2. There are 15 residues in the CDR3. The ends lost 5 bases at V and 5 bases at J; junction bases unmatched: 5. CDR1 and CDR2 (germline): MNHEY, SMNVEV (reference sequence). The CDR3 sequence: CASSLGLAGVHEQYF. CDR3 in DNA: TGTGCCAGCAGTCTGGGACTAGCGGGAGTTCACGAGCAGTACTTC.

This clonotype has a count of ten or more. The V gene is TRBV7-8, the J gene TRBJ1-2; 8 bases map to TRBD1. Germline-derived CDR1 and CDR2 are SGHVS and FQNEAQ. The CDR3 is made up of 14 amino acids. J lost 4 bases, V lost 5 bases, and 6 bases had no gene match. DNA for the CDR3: TGTGCCAGCAGCACCAGGACAGGGATCTATGGCTACACCTTC. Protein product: CASSTRTGIYGYTF.

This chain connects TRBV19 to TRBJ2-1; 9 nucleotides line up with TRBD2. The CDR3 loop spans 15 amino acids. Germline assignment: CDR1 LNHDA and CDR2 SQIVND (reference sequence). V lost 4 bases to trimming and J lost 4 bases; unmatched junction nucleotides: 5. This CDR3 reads CASSTVAGAYNEQFF. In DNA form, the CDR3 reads TGTGCCAGTAGTACGGTAGCGGGAGCGTACAATGAGCAGTTCTTC. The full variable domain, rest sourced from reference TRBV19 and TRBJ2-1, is DGGITQSPKYLFRKEGQNVTLSCEQNLNHDAMYWYRQDPGQGLRLIYYSQIVNDFQKGDIAEGYSVSREKKESFPLTVTSAQKNPTAFYLCASSTVAGAYNEQFFGPGTRLTVL.

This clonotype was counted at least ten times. CDR3 DNA sequence: TGTGCCAGCAGTGTCATACCGGGACAAATGAACACTGAAGCTTTCTTT. Translation gives CASSVIPGQMNTEAFF. The chain is built from TRBV6-1 and TRBJ1-1; TRBD1 is a possible D gene (6 bases). There are 16 residues in the CDR3. The germline V and J ends were trimmed by 4 bases and 0 bases, with 15 bases remaining between them. Germline V gene sequence: CDR1 MNHNS, CDR2 SASEGT.